The 16 T cell receptor beta chains in this list originate from one sample, sequenced in a study of shared clonotypes between healthy human individuals. Here immunoSEQ multiplex PCR was the method, and the copy in TCRdb shows in-frame clones only, minus some. The sample includes roughly 1.4 million clones, approximately 98.5% seen only once; the top ten take under 0.45%. The sample was naive CD4+ T cells sorted from blood. Subset denoted: CD45RA+ positively selected. The receptors shown here come from a man aged 25-40 years in good health.

The V gene is TRBV9, the J gene TRBJ1-1; tentatively, D is TRBD1 (5 bases). Between the trimmed V and J ends, which lost 2 bases and 2 bases, there was a span of 13 bases. Germline values: CDR1 SGDLS, CDR2 YYNGEE. This CDR3 contains 15 residues. CDR3 DNA sequence: TGTGCCAGCAGCGTCACCGGACACCTAAACACTGAAGCTTTCTTT. This codes for CASSVTGHLNTEAFF.

The chain uses TRBV19 and TRBJ1-5, with D unresolved. Germline lookup yields CDR1 LNHDA and CDR2 SQIVND (reference sequence). Trimming removed 1 base at V and 3 bases at J, with 7 bases between. This CDR3 spans 14 amino acids. The CDR3 loop reads CASSIAGYNQPQHF. CDR3 nucleotide sequence: TGTGCCAGTAGTATAGCAGGTTACAATCAGCCCCAGCATTTT.

The chain employs TRBV29-1 and TRBJ1-1; no firm D call. CDR3 length: 13 amino acids. The V and J ends lost 4 bases and 1 base respectively, with 10 bases between them. CDR1 is SQVTM, CDR2 ANQGSEA, per germline. Here the CDR3 DNA reads TGCAGCGTTGCCCCGAGGGCGAACACTGAAGCTTTCTTT. As protein: CSVAPRANTEAFF.

The CDR3 is CASSRQGASIYEQYF. The CDR3 coding sequence is TGTGCCAGCAGCCGACAGGGGGCTTCCATCTACGAGCAGTACTTC. This chain connects TRBV28 to TRBJ2-7; 10 nucleotides line up with TRBD1. Germline CDR1 is MDHEN and CDR2 is SYDVKM. The CDR3 is 15 amino acids. Trimming removed 6 bases from V and 3 bases from J; junction bases left unmatched: 8.

The chain employs TRBV7-9 and TRBJ1-1; D is undetermined. The CDR3 has 14 residues. Trimming cost V 5 bases and J 1 base, with 11 bases left between them. Germline values: CDR1 SEHNR, CDR2 FQNEAQ (reference sequence). The DNA of the CDR3 is TGTGCCAGCAGCACTCTCGGAGAGAACACTGAAGCTTTCTTT. Translating gives CASSTLGENTEAFF. Using reference TRBV7-9 and TRBJ1-1 for the parts outside the CDR3, the full variable domain is DTGVSQNPRHKITKRGQNVTFRCDPISEHNRLYWYRQTLGQGPEFLTYFQNEAQLEKSRLLSDRFSAERPKGSFSTLEIQRTEQGDSAMYLCASSTLGENTEAFFGQGTRLTVV.

This chain links TRBV18 with TRBJ2-3; either TRBD1 or TRBD2 may supply D (6 bases each). Trimming pared 2 bases from V and 0 bases from J, leaving 12 bases between. Per germline, CDR1 KGHSH and CDR2 LQKENI. The CDR3 covers 16 residues. In DNA, the CDR3 is TGTGCCAGCTCACCAAGGGGGGCGTGGAGCACAGATACGCAGTATTTT. It is translated as CASSPRGAWSTDTQYF.

The V and J genes are TRBV18 and TRBJ2-1; no firm D call. The CDR3 runs 13 residues. The V end lost 0 bases, the J end lost 2 bases, and 2 bases lay between the germline ends. The germline V gene encodes CDR1 KGHSH and CDR2 LQKENI. CDR3 residues: CASSPPAYNEQFF. The CDR3 bases are TGTGCCAGCTCACCACCCGCCTACAATGAGCAGTTCTTC.

This clone was recorded once. The rearrangement links TRBV28 to TRBJ1-4, with 8 bases fitting TRBD1. Germline lookup yields CDR1 MDHEN and CDR2 SYDVKM. The CDR3 runs 14 residues. With V trimmed by 8 bases and J by 8 bases, 10 bases remained unmatched. The CDR3 loop reads CASVRQGPSEKLFF. CDR3 nucleotide sequence: TGTGCCAGCGTAAGACAGGGGCCTTCGGAAAAACTGTTTTTT. Full variable domain (remainder filled in from reference TRBV28 and TRBJ1-4): DVKVTQSSRYLVKRTGEKVFLECVQDMDHENMFWYRQDPGLGLRLIYFSYDVKMKEKGDIPEGYSVSREKKERFSLILESASTNQTSMYLCASVRQGPSEKLFFGSGTQLSVL.

This chain links TRBV7-9 with TRBJ2-7; no reliable D call. V was cut by 3 bases and J by 7 bases, with 16 bases left in between. CDR1 and CDR2 from the germline V gene are SEHNR and FQNEAQ (reference sequence). The CDR3 spans 14 residues. CDR3 sequence: CASSFFATAGEQYF. CDR3 coding DNA: TGTGCCAGCAGCTTTTTCGCGACGGCCGGGGAGCAGTACTTC.

About this clone itself: Additional DNA sequences in this sample encode the identical CDR3. CDR3 amino acids: CASGGSSYNEQFF. In DNA form, the CDR3 reads TGTGCCAGCGGGGGAAGCTCCTACAATGAGCAGTTCTTC. The rearrangement joins TRBV2 to TRBJ2-1; D possibly uses TRBD1 or TRBD2 (5 bases each). Trimming took 8 bases from V and 0 from J, leaving 8 bases between them. The germline V gene has CDR1 SNHLY and CDR2 FYNNEI. The CDR3 runs 13 residues.

This sequence joins TRBV10-1 and TRBJ2-5, with D possibly TRBD2 on 6 matching bases. The CDR3 spans 14 residues. In germline, CDR1 is WNHNN, CDR2 SYGVQD (reference sequence). With 1 base removed from V and 7 bases from J, the gap between germline ends came to 13 bases. This CDR3 is CASSELLGRGTQYF. The CDR3 DNA reads TGCGCCAGCAGTGAGTTATTGGGGCGGGGGACCCAGTACTTC.

The chain carries TRBV2 and TRBJ1-3; D is unclear. Germline assignment: CDR1 SNHLY and CDR2 FYNNEI. CDR3 length: 16 amino acids. The V end was cut by 5 bases, the J end by 4 bases, with 18 bases between. CDR3 nucleotide sequence: TGTGCCAGCAGTATTGGAGGGCAGCTCTTGGGAAACACCATATATTTT. As protein: CASSIGGQLLGNTIYF.

This clone was seen only once. The gene calls are TRBV6-5 and TRBJ2-3; D might be TRBD2 (6 bases). Trimming stripped 5 bases from V and 6 bases from J, with 9 bases between. The germline gives CDR1 MNHEY, CDR2 SVGAGI. This CDR3 is built from 12 residues. The CDR3 bases are TGTGCCAGCAGTGGGAGGCCTGATACGCAGTATTTT. Amino acids: CASSGRPDTQYF.

This CDR3 is CASSKREVYEQYF. DNA of the CDR3: TGTGCCAGCAGCAAACGGGAGGTCTACGAGCAGTACTTC. The chain is built from TRBV27 and TRBJ2-7; 7 bases line up with TRBD2. Unmatched junction bases numbered 5, after V lost 6 bases and J lost 3 bases. CDR1 is MNHEY and CDR2 is SMNVEV in the germline V gene (reference sequence). CDR3 size: 13 residues.

The chain carries TRBV15 and TRBJ2-5; TRBD2 might be the D (6 bases). The CDR3 is 12 residues long. CDR1 and CDR2 (germline): LNHNV, YYDKDF (reference sequence). Trimming cost V 1 base and J 12 bases, with 12 bases left between them. CDR3 sequence: CATSRAGGLKYF. CDR3 DNA sequence: TGTGCCACCAGCAGAGCCGGAGGGTTAAAGTACTTC.

The chain recombines TRBV25-1 with TRBJ2-7; 8 nucleotides match TRBD2. The J segment lost 4 bases and the V segment lost 5 bases, leaving 19 bases of the junction unmatched. This CDR3 region has 18 residues. CDR1 MGHDK and CDR2 SYGVNS come from the germline V gene. In DNA, the CDR3 is TGTGCCAGCAGTCAACGAGGTCAGGGCAGCGGGAGATCGTACGAGCAGTACTTC. Protein product: CASSQRGQGSGRSYEQYF.